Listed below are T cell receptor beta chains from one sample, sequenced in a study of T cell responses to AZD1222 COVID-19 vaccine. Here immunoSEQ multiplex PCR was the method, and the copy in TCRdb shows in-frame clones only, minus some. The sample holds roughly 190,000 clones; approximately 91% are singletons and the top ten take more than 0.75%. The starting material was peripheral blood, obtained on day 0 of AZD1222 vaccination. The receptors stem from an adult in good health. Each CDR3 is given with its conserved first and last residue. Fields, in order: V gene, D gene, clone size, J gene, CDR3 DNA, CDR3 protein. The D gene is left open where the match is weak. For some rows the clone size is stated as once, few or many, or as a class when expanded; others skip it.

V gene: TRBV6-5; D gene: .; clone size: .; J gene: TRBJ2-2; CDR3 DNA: TGTGCCAGCAGTTCGTACAGGCCCCCGAACACCGGGGAGCTGTTTTTT; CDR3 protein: CASSSYRPPNTGELFF
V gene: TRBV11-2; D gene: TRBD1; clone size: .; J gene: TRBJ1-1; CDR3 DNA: TGTGCCAGCAGCCACACAGGGGTAGGAACTGAAGCTTTCTTT; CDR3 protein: CASSHTGVGTEAFF
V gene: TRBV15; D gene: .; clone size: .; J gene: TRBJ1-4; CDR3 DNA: TGTGCCACCAGCAGAGATCGGCCCCGGGGAGGTGAAAAACTGTTTTTT; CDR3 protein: CATSRDRPRGGEKLFF
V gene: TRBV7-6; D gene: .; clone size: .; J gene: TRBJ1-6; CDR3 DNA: TGTGCCAGCAGCTTGGAGGCGTCTACCTCCCTTAATAATTCACCCCTCCACTTT; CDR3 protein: CASSLEASTSLNNSPLHF
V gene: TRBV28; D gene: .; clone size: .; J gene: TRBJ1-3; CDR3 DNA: TGTGCCAGCAGTTTACATGCAGCCTCTGGAAACACCATATATTTT; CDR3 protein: CASSLHAASGNTIYF
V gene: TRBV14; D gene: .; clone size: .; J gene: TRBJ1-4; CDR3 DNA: TGTGCCAGCAGCTCGCCCCGGGGGGGGGCAGGCACTAATGAAAAACTGTTTTTT; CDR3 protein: CASSSPRGGAGTNEKLFF
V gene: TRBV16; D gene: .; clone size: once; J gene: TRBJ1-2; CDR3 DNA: TGTGCCAGCAGCTTACTAGGGGCCCCTCGGTATGGCTACACCTTC; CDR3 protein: CASSLLGAPRYGYTF
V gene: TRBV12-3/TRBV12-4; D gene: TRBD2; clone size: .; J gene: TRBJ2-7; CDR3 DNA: TGTGCCAGCAGTAGCGGGAGTAGCTACGAGCAGTACTTC; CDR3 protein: CASSSGSSYEQYF
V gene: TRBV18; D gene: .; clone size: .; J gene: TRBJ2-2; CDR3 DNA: TGTGCCAGCTCACCCCAGGGGCTTGGAACCGGGGAGCTGTTTTTT; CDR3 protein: CASSPQGLGTGELFF
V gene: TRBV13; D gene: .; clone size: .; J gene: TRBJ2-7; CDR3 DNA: TGTGCCAGCAGCTTAGTCCCGTACGAGCAGTACTTC; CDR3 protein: CASSLVPYEQYF
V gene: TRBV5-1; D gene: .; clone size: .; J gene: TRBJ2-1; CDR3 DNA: TGCGCCAGCAGCTTGGATGCGCGAAACAATGAGCAGTTCTTC; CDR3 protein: CASSLDARNNEQFF
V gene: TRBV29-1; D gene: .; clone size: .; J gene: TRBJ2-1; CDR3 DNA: TGCAGCGTGACAGGCGGGGTGGATGAGCAGTTCTTC; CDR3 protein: CSVTGGVDEQFF